A single count supports the clone carrying this T cell receptor (beta chain). This specimen comes from a study of blood T cell repertoires in COVID-19. About the study: Whether acute or convalescent, the COVID-19 samples came from the United States, Italy and Spain. Nucleic acid was either cDNA or gDNA, and it came from T cells, B-cell-depleted T cells, or PBMCs.

The authors' processing: Amplified reference gene primers provided the basis for estimating nucleated cell counts. This table comes from immunoSEQ multiplex PCR, and its TCRdb copy is limited to in-frame clones, with some not included. D and trimming come from the DNA, and the V and J calls and clone size come from that table. The table includes 63,000 or so clones, more than 70% detected once. The sample comprised peripheral blood. This TCR derives from a human donor in a cohort sampled during active COVID-19.

This CDR3 reads CASSQGTEQQFF. The DNA for the CDR3 is TGTGCCAGCAGCCAAGGGACAGAACAGCAGTTCTTC. V is TRBV3-1 (or the pseudogene TRBV3-2) and J is TRBJ2-1; D might be TRBD1 (6 bases). Germline CDR1 reads LGHDT; CDR2 reads YNNKEL (reference sequence). Trimming pared 1 base from V and 11 bases from J, leaving 9 bases between. CDR3 length equals 12 residues.